These T cell receptor beta chains were read from a single sample in a study of shared clonotypes between healthy human individuals. Assay: immunoSEQ multiplex PCR; the TCRdb copy retains only in-frame clones and omits some. The data hold approximately 2.5 million clones, with approximately 94% observed a single time. The sequenced sample consisted of naive CD4+ T cells sorted from blood. Receptors were obtained from a man aged 18 to 30 in good health. The CDR3 runs from the conserved cysteine through the conserved F or W. D genes are given only for firm matches. The listing skips clone size in some rows; elsewhere it reads once, few, many or a size class.

size: -; D: TRBD1; V: TRBV20-1; J: TRBJ1-2; CDR3: CSLRDRYGYTF; DNA: TGCAGTCTCCGGGACAGATATGGCTACACCTTC
size: -; D: -; V: TRBV5-4; J: TRBJ2-3; CDR3: CASSSTGTTDTQYF; DNA: TGTGCCAGCAGCTCCACAGGGACCACAGATACGCAGTATTTT
size: -; D: TRBD2; V: TRBV7-2; J: TRBJ2-4; CDR3: CASSWGLALAKNIQYF; DNA: TGTGCCAGCAGCTGGGGACTAGCCCTAGCCAAAAACATTCAGTACTTC
size: -; D: -; V: TRBV27; J: TRBJ2-7; CDR3: CASSLVGRIFYEQYF; DNA: TGTGCCAGCAGTTTAGTAGGACGGATATTCTACGAGCAGTACTTC
size: once; D: TRBD2; V: TRBV9; J: TRBJ2-5; CDR3: CASSVGSSGGIQAWETQYF; DNA: TGTGCCAGCAGCGTAGGATCTAGCGGGGGGATACAGGCGTGGGAGACCCAGTACTTC
size: few; D: TRBD1; V: TRBV6-6; J: TRBJ1-2; CDR3: CASRPGTGAGYTF; DNA: TGTGCCAGCAGGCCCGGGACAGGGGCTGGCTACACCTTC
size: few; D: -; V: TRBV11-2; J: TRBJ2-5; CDR3: CAVRVGETQYF; DNA: TGTGCCGTCAGGGTGGGGGAGACCCAGTACTTC
size: once; D: -; V: TRBV7-9; J: TRBJ2-7; CDR3: CASSFPLAGSYEQYF; DNA: TGTGCCAGCAGCTTCCCCTTAGCAGGCTCCTACGAGCAGTACTTC
size: -; D: TRBD2; V: TRBV5-1; J: TRBJ2-3; CDR3: CASSLPGGLSTDTQYF; DNA: TGCGCCAGCAGCTTGCCGGGGGGTCTCAGCACAGATACGCAGTATTTT
size: once; D: -; V: TRBV11-3; J: TRBJ2-1; CDR3: CASSREDEQFF; DNA: TGTGCCAGCAGCCGAGAGGATGAGCAGTTCTTC
size: -; D: TRBD1; V: TRBV19; J: TRBJ1-1; CDR3: CASSLMTGGLTEAFF; DNA: TGTGCCAGTAGTTTAATGACAGGGGGTCTCACTGAAGCTTTCTTT
size: once; D: -; V: TRBV2; J: TRBJ1-4; CDR3: CASSSPSAGLMGTNEKLFF; DNA: TGTGCCAGCAGTTCCCCCTCCGCAGGGCTGATGGGGACTAATGAAAAACTGTTTTTT
size: -; D: -; V: TRBV9; J: TRBJ2-3; CDR3: CASSAGGQGNTDTQYF; DNA: TGTGCCAGCAGCGCTGGGGGGCAGGGAAACACAGATACGCAGTATTTT
size: -; D: TRBD2; V: TRBV18; J: TRBJ2-7; CDR3: CASSLSGLAGTEQYF; DNA: TGTGCCAGCTCACTCTCGGGACTAGCGGGTACCGAGCAGTACTTC
size: -; D: -; V: TRBV10-1; J: TRBJ2-7; CDR3: CASSGSGVYEQYF; DNA: TGCGCCAGCAGCGGGTCAGGGGTCTACGAGCAGTACTTC
size: -; D: TRBD1; V: TRBV9; J: TRBJ1-2; CDR3: CASSVRDRGYGYTF; DNA: TGTGCCAGCAGCGTAAGGGACAGGGGGTATGGCTACACCTTC
size: -; D: -; V: TRBV16; J: TRBJ1-3; CDR3: CASSQSLLAADGNTIYF; DNA: TGTGCCAGCAGCCAATCCCTCCTGGCCGCGGACGGAAACACCATATATTTT
size: -; D: -; V: TRBV30; J: TRBJ1-1; CDR3: CAWERVGPGTEAFF; DNA: TGTGCCTGGGAAAGAGTTGGTCCGGGCACTGAAGCTTTCTTT
size: few; D: -; V: TRBV6-1; J: TRBJ1-6; CDR3: CASSLNALTSSPLHF; DNA: TGTGCCAGCAGTCTGAATGCCCTCACGTCCAGCCCCCTCCACTTT
size: -; D: -; V: TRBV11-3; J: TRBJ2-1; CDR3: CASSLTSRGDEQFF; DNA: TGTGCCAGCAGCTTAACCTCCAGGGGTGATGAGCAGTTCTTC
size: once; D: -; V: TRBV5-1; J: TRBJ1-2; CDR3: CASSLEVNYGYTF; DNA: TGCGCCAGCAGCTTGGAAGTTAACTATGGCTACACCTTC
size: -; D: -; V: TRBV10-3; J: TRBJ2-2; CDR3: CAIRSSGDPNNTGELFF; DNA: TGTGCCATCAGGTCCTCAGGGGACCCTAATAACACCGGGGAGCTGTTTTTT
size: -; D: -; V: TRBV18; J: TRBJ2-3; CDR3: CASSPTAGIRDTQYF; DNA: TGTGCCAGCTCACCCACGGCGGGCATTAGGGATACGCAGTATTTT
size: -; D: -; V: TRBV6-5; J: TRBJ2-7; CDR3: CASSYSGTGSYEQYF; DNA: TGTGCCAGCAGTTACTCGGGGACGGGGTCCTACGAGCAGTACTTC
size: -; D: -; V: TRBV28; J: TRBJ1-1; CDR3: CARASTERRAFF; DNA: TGTGCCAGGGCCTCCACTGAACGTAGAGCTTTCTTT
size: -; D: TRBD1; V: TRBV6-1; J: TRBJ1-1; CDR3: CASSVTGMNTEAFF; DNA: TGTGCCAGCAGTGTGACAGGGATGAACACTGAAGCTTTCTTT
size: -; D: -; V: TRBV11-1; J: TRBJ2-3; CDR3: CASSRDNTDTQYF; DNA: TGTGCCAGCAGCCGAGATAACACAGATACGCAGTATTTT
size: -; D: TRBD2; V: TRBV13; J: TRBJ2-3; CDR3: CASSSRDYSTDTQYF; DNA: TGTGCCAGCAGCTCCCGGGACTACTCCACAGATACGCAGTATTTT
size: -; D: -; V: TRBV6-6; J: TRBJ2-5; CDR3: CASSTTTAETQYF; DNA: TGTGCCAGCAGTACGACGACAGCAGAGACCCAGTACTTC
size: -; D: -; V: TRBV6-6; J: TRBJ2-7; CDR3: CASSYQLAPYEQYF; DNA: TGTGCCAGCAGTTACCAGTTAGCACCATACGAGCAGTACTTC
size: -; D: TRBD2; V: TRBV5-1; J: TRBJ2-3; CDR3: CASSLRTSGITDTQYF; DNA: TGCGCCAGCAGCTTGAGGACTAGCGGGATCACAGATACGCAGTATTTT
size: -; D: -; V: TRBV28; J: TRBJ2-5; CDR3: CASSLIRGVETQYF; DNA: TGTGCCAGCAGTTTAATCAGGGGAGTAGAGACCCAGTACTTC
size: -; D: TRBD1; V: TRBV30; J: TRBJ1-5; CDR3: CAWSVNQGVTGNQPQHF; DNA: TGTGCCTGGAGTGTCAACCAGGGGGTGACGGGCAATCAGCCCCAGCATTTT
size: -; D: TRBD1; V: TRBV30; J: TRBJ2-6; CDR3: CAWGTGNSGANVLTF; DNA: TGTGCCTGGGGGACAGGTAACTCTGGGGCCAACGTCCTGACTTTC
size: -; D: -; V: TRBV2; J: TRBJ2-2; CDR3: CASSVINTGELFF; DNA: TGTGCCAGCAGTGTCATCAACACCGGGGAGCTGTTTTTT
size: -; D: -; V: TRBV19; J: TRBJ1-3; CDR3: CASRVTGSGNTIYF; DNA: TGTGCCAGTAGAGTTACTGGCTCTGGAAACACCATATATTTT
size: -; D: -; V: TRBV5-1; J: TRBJ2-6; CDR3: CASSLFELAGANVLTF; DNA: TGCGCCAGCAGCTTGTTCGAACTGGCCGGGGCCAACGTCCTGACTTTC
size: -; D: TRBD2; V: TRBV7-8; J: TRBJ2-1; CDR3: CASSLAVLAGGPYEQFF; DNA: TGTGCCAGCAGCTTAGCGGTCCTAGCGGGGGGGCCCTATGAGCAGTTCTTC
size: -; D: TRBD2; V: TRBV5-1; J: TRBJ2-3; CDR3: CASSPISGGAEDTQYF; DNA: TGCGCCAGCAGCCCGATTAGCGGGGGGGCCGAAGATACGCAGTATTTT
size: -; D: -; V: TRBV5-4; J: TRBJ1-6; CDR3: CASSFNREASPLHF; DNA: TGTGCCAGCAGCTTTAACAGGGAGGCTTCACCCCTCCACTTT
size: -; D: TRBD1; V: TRBV6-1; J: TRBJ2-3; CDR3: CASSVQDRETDTQYF; DNA: TGTGCCAGCAGTGTTCAGGACAGGGAGACAGATACGCAGTATTTT
size: -; D: -; V: TRBV7-9; J: TRBJ1-5; CDR3: CASSLSSDSNQPQHF; DNA: TGTGCCAGCAGCTTATCTTCGGATAGCAATCAGCCCCAGCATTTT
size: -; D: TRBD2; V: TRBV28; J: TRBJ2-7; CDR3: CASRVAGGIYEQYF; DNA: TGTGCCAGCAGAGTAGCGGGGGGGATTTACGAGCAGTACTTC
size: -; D: -; V: TRBV6-5; J: TRBJ2-1; CDR3: CASSYEWGEQFF; DNA: TGTGCCAGCAGTTACGAGTGGGGTGAGCAGTTCTTC
size: once; D: -; V: TRBV6-1; J: TRBJ2-2; CDR3: CASSFGANTGELFF; DNA: TGTGCCAGCAGCTTCGGTGCGAACACCGGGGAGCTGTTTTTT
size: -; D: -; V: TRBV11-2; J: TRBJ2-3; CDR3: CASSPTILGDTQYF; DNA: TGTGCCAGCAGCCCTACGATACTAGGAGATACGCAGTATTTT
size: -; D: TRBD2; V: TRBV25-1; J: TRBJ2-7; CDR3: CASLPTSGISYEQYF; DNA: TGTGCCAGCTTACCGACTAGCGGGATCTCCTACGAGCAGTACTTC
size: -; D: -; V: TRBV5-4; J: TRBJ1-2; CDR3: CASRPTWQNFGYTF; DNA: TGTGCCAGCAGGCCGACCTGGCAGAATTTTGGCTACACCTTC
size: -; D: -; V: TRBV5-1; J: TRBJ2-1; CDR3: CASSLVQDNEQFF; DNA: TGCGCCAGCAGCTTGGTACAGGACAATGAGCAGTTCTTC
size: -; D: TRBD1; V: TRBV5-1; J: TRBJ2-7; CDR3: CASSPGQGMYEQYF; DNA: TGCGCCAGCAGCCCCGGACAGGGTATGTACGAGCAGTACTTC
size: -; D: -; V: TRBV10-1; J: TRBJ2-7; CDR3: CASSEGGRGYEQYF; DNA: TGCGCCAGCAGTGAAGGAGGCAGGGGATACGAGCAGTACTTC
size: once; D: -; V: TRBV6-1; J: TRBJ1-6; CDR3: CASSLTEKNSPLHF; DNA: TGTGCCAGCAGTTTGACAGAGAAAAATTCACCCCTCCACTTT
size: -; D: -; V: TRBV19; J: TRBJ1-5; CDR3: CASSMSSYNQPQHF; DNA: TGTGCCAGTAGTATGTCCAGCTACAATCAGCCCCAGCATTTT
size: once; D: TRBD1; V: TRBV5-1; J: TRBJ1-4; CDR3: CASSNRDRGNEKLFF; DNA: TGCGCCAGCAGCAACCGGGACAGGGGAAACGAAAAACTGTTTTTT
size: once; D: -; V: TRBV2; J: TRBJ2-7; CDR3: CASRYSGGSYEQYF; DNA: TGTGCCAGCAGGTACTCCGGGGGAAGCTACGAGCAGTACTTC
size: once; D: -; V: TRBV27; J: TRBJ1-6; CDR3: CASSLGHGRGSYNSPLHF; DNA: TGTGCCAGCAGTTTAGGGCACGGCAGGGGCTCCTATAATTCACCCCTCCACTTT
size: -; D: TRBD2; V: TRBV2; J: TRBJ2-3; CDR3: CATLAGYTDTQYF; DNA: TGTGCCACCTTAGCGGGGTACACAGATACGCAGTATTTT